This T cell receptor (beta chain) was sequenced during a study of regulatory T cells in long-lasting Graves disease. Time point in this sample: newly diagnosed GD, antithyroid drugs for less than 3 months. The TCR library was prepared using RNA isolated from PBMCs. Graves' disease diagnoses used American Thyroid Association guidelines. J gave up 0 bases and V 5 bases, and 9 bases lay outside the gene matches. The CDR3 is 17 residues long. CDR1 LNHDA and CDR2 SQIVND come from the germline V gene (reference sequence). With iRepertoire HTBI primers and Arm-PCR of CDR3 regions, TCR beta libraries were built. TCRdb analysed the multiplex PCR reads with MiXCR anew, one entry per CDR3 protein. The data show some 500,000 distinct CDR3 sequences, roughly 12% seen once. These data were also reused for a study on T cells in Graves' hyperthyroidism and ophthalmopathy. That work adds: The blood repertoire included most of the expanded thyroid clonotypes above 0.001.

The material sequenced was peripheral blood mononuclear cells (PBMCs), taken at new diagnosis, from a patient treated with antithyroid drugs. The clonotype comes from a man aged 25 to 40 with Graves disease. This chain connects TRBV19 to TRBJ2-7, with 11 positions matching TRBD2. The CDR3 DNA sequence: TGTGCCAGTAGTCCAGTGACTAGCGGGAAGCACTCCTACGAGCAGTACTTC. Translating gives CASSPVTSGKHSYEQYF.